Below are 9 T cell receptor beta chains sequenced from a single sample in a study of OX40 agonist ivuxolimab in advanced cancers. Receptor amplification or capture employed the immunoSEQ multiplex PCR assay. TCRdb re-hosts the immuneACCESS table, in-frame sequences only. Its copies lack some clones; in the studies checked, an unresolved V gene accounts for under half of them, and the cause for the rest is not known. This sample comprises about 79,000 clones, around 90% of them detected only once. The top ten constitute around 6.5% of the sample. Sample: CD4+ or CD8+ T cells sorted from blood, taken in a trial of the OX40 agonist ivuxolimab. The receptors come from an adult with an advanced solid tumor such as melanoma, head and neck, liver or kidney cancer.

The chain links TRBV4-1 to TRBJ2-1; 9 bases fit TRBD2. CDR1 and CDR2 from the germline V gene are MGHRA and YSYEKL. Trimming took 8 bases from V and 1 from J; bases not matched to a gene: 6. The CDR3 loop spans 15 amino acids. The chain's CDR3 is CASELSGSSYNEQFF. CDR3 coding DNA: TGCGCCAGCGAGCTTAGCGGGAGTTCCTACAATGAGCAGTTCTTC.

The V call is TRBV28, the J call TRBJ2-1, with D possibly matching TRBD1 (6 bases). This CDR3 contains 18 residues. Germline values: CDR1 MDHEN, CDR2 SYDVKM. V lost 1 base to trimming and J lost 0 bases, with 16 bases between them. CDR3: CASSLFGAGVSSYNEQFF. The CDR3 bases are TGTGCCAGCAGTTTATTCGGGGCAGGGGTGAGCTCCTACAATGAGCAGTTCTTC.

The J gene is TRBJ1-2, the V gene TRBV28; D remains ambiguous. Germline V CDR1 and CDR2: MDHEN, SYDVKM. V was clipped by 10 bases and J by 4 bases, with 7 bases between them. This CDR3 is 10 amino acids long. As DNA, the CDR3 is TGTGCCACCAACAGCTATGGCTACACCTTC. Translating gives CATNSYGYTF.

J is TRBJ1-3 and V is TRBV18; 11 bases align to TRBD1. Unmatched junction bases numbered 10, after V lost 2 bases and J lost 4 bases. The CDR3 loop spans 18 amino acids. The germline gives CDR1 KGHSH, CDR2 LQKENI. The DNA for the CDR3 is TGTGCCAGCTCACCAATGGACAGGGGGCAAAAGAGGGGAAACACCATATATTTT. Protein: CASSPMDRGQKRGNTIYF.

The V and J genes are TRBV30 and TRBJ1-2; D call uncertain. This CDR3 is built from 12 residues. Germline V gene sequence: CDR1 GTSNPN, CDR2 SVGIG (reference sequence). V gave up 4 bases and J gave up 0 bases, with 6 bases separating them. The CDR3 region has the DNA TGTGCCTGGAACAGACCTAACTATGGCTACACCTTC. Encoded protein: CAWNRPNYGYTF.

The gene calls are TRBV21-1 and TRBJ2-2; the table's D gene call, TRBD2, was not cross checked with the DNA. TRBV21-1 is flagged as a pseudogene. CDR3 size: 17 residues. In DNA form, the CDR3 reads TGTGCCAGCAGCAAAGTCCCTGGAGCGGGAGAGACCGGGGAGCTGTTTTTT. Its protein is CASSKVPGAGETGELFF.

This chain links TRBV11-2 with TRBJ2-5; the match to TRBD1 covers 10 bases. Germline loops: CDR1 SGHAT, CDR2 FQNNGV. The CDR3 extends over 15 amino acids. V was pared by 6 bases and J by 2 bases, with 6 bases of the junction left unmatched. The CDR3 region has the DNA TGTGCCAGCAGAAGGGACAGGGGCGGACAAGAGACCCAGTACTTC. Encoded protein: CASRRDRGGQETQYF.

The chain employs TRBV6-4 and TRBJ2-1; D is uncertain. This CDR3 is built from 13 residues. Looked up from germline, CDR1 is MRHNA and CDR2 is SNTAGT. Trimming took 4 bases from V and 2 from J, leaving 6 bases between them. CDR3 coding DNA: TGTGCCAGCAGTGCCGGGCCCTACAATGAGCAGTTCTTC. Its protein product is CASSAGPYNEQFF.

This chain connects TRBV6-5 to TRBJ1-2; D is possibly TRBD1 (6 bases). Germline lookup yields CDR1 MNHEY and CDR2 SVGAGI. Trimming stripped 4 bases from V and 5 bases from J, with 11 bases between. The CDR3 runs 13 residues. The CDR3 region has the DNA TGTGCCAGCAGTTCCGGGACACTTTATGGCTACACCTTC. It encodes CASSSGTLYGYTF.